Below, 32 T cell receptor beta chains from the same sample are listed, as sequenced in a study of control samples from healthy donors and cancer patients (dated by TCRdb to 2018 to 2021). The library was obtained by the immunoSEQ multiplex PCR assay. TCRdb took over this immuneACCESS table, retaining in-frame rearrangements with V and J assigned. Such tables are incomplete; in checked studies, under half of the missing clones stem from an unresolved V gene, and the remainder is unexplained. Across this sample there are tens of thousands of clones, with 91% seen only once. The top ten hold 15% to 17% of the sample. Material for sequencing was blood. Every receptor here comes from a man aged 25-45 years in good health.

The CDR3: CATSDTSAGVPDTQYF. The CDR3, as DNA: TGTGCCACCAGTGATACCTCAGCGGGAGTGCCAGATACGCAGTATTTT. The rearrangement uses TRBV24-1 and TRBJ2-3, with 8 bases fitting TRBD2. The V and J ends lost 3 bases and 4 bases, in that order; junction bases with no gene match: 8. Per germline, CDR1 KGHDR and CDR2 SFDVKD. The CDR3 totals 16 residues.

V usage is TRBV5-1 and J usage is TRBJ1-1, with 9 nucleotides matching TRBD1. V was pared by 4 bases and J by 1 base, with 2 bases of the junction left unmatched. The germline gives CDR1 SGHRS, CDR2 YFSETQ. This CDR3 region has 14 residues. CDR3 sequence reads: CASSLTGGNTEAFF. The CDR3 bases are TGCGCCAGCAGCCTGACAGGGGGGAACACTGAAGCTTTCTTT.

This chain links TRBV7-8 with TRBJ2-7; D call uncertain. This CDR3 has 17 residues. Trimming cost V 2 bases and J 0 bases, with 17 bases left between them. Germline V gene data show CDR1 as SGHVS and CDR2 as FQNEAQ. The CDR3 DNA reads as TGTGCCAGCAGCTTAAGGGTCTGGCAGAGCCTCTCCTACGAGCAGTACTTC. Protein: CASSLRVWQSLSYEQYF.

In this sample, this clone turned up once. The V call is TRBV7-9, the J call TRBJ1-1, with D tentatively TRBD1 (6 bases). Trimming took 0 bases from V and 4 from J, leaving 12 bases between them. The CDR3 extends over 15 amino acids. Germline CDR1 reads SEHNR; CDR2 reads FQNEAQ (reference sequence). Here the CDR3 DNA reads TGTGCCAGCAGCTTAGCGGGGTCACAGGGCACTGAAGCTTTCTTT. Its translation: CASSLAGSQGTEAFF.

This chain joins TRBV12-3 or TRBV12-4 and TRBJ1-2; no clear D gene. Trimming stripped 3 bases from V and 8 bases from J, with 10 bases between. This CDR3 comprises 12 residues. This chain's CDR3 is CASSLQGLGYTF. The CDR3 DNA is TGTGCCAGCAGTTTGCAAGGGTTAGGCTACACCTTC.

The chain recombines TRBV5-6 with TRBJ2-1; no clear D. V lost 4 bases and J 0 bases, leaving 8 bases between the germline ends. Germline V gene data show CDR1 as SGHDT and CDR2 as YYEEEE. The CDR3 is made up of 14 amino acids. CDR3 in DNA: TGTGCCAGCAGCCCTGGCGGCTCCTACAATGAGCAGTTCTTC. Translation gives CASSPGGSYNEQFF.

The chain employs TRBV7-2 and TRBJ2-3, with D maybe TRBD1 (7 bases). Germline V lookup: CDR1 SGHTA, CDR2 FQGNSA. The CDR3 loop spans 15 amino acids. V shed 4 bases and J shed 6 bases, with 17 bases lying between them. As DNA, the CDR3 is TGTGCCAGCAGCTATAGACTAGGGGGCGAGGATACGCAGTATTTT. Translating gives CASSYRLGGEDTQYF.

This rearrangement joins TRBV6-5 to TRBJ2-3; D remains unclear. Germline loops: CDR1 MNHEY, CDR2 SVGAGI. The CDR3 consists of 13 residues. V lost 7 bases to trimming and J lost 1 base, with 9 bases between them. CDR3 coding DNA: TGTGCCAGCAATCGTCCCGGCACAGATACGCAGTATTTT. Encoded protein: CASNRPGTDTQYF.

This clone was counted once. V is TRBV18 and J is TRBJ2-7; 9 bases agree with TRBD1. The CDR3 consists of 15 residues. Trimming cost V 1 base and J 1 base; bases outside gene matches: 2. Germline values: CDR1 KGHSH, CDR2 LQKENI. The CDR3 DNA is TGTGCCAGCTCACCACGGGACAGGGAGTCCTACGAGCAGTACTTC. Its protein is CASSPRDRESYEQYF.

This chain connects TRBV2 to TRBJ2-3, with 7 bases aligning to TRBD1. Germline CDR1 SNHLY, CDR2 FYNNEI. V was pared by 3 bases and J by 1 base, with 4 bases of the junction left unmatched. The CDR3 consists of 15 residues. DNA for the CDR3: TGTGCCAGCAGTGAGACAGGGATAGGCACAGATACGCAGTATTTT. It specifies CASSETGIGTDTQYF.

The CDR3 spells CASSPPPAEFWSSPLHF. CDR3 coding DNA: TGTGCCAGCAGTCCCCCCCCGGCGGAGTTCTGGAGTTCACCCCTCCACTTT. J is TRBJ1-6 and V is TRBV28, with D uncertain. Germline V gives CDR1 MDHEN, CDR2 SYDVKM. Trimming took 5 bases from V and 9 from J, leaving 23 bases between them. CDR3 size: 17 residues.

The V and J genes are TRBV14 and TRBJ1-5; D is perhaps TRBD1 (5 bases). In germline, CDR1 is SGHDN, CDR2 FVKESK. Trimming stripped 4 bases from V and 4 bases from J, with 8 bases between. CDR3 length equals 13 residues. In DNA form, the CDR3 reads TGTGCCAGCAGCCTAGGGGTAAATCAGCCCCAGCATTTT. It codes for CASSLGVNQPQHF.

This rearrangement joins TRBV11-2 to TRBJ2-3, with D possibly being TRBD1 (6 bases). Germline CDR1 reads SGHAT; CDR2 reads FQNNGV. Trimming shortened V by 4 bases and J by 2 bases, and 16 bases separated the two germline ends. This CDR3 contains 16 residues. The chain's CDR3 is CASSSMTGASTDTQYF. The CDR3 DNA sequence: TGTGCCAGCAGCTCAATGACAGGAGCCTCCACAGATACGCAGTATTTT.

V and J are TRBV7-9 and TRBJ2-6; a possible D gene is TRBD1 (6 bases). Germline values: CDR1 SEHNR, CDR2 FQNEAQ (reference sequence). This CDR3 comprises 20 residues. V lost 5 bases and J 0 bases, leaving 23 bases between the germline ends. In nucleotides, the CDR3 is TGTGCCAGCAGCAACCACAGGGATACATTGCTTAGCTCTGGGGCCAACGTCCTGACTTTC. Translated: CASSNHRDTLLSSGANVLTF.

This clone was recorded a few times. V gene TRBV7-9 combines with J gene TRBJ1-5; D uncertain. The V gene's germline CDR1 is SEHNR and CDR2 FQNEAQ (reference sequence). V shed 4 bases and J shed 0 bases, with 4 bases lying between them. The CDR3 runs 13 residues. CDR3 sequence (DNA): TGTGCCAGCAGCTCTTATAGCAATCAGCCCCAGCATTTT. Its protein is CASSSYSNQPQHF.

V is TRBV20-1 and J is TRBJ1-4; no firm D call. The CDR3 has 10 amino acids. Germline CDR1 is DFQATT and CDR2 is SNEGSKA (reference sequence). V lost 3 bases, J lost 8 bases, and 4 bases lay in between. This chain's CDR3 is CSARHEKLFF. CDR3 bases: TGCAGTGCTAGGCACGAAAAACTGTTTTTT.

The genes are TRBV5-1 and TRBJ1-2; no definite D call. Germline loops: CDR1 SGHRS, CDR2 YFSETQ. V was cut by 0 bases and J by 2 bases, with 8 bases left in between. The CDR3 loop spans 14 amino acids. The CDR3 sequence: CASSLVPSNYGYTF. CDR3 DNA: TGCGCCAGCAGCTTGGTCCCGTCAAACTATGGCTACACCTTC.

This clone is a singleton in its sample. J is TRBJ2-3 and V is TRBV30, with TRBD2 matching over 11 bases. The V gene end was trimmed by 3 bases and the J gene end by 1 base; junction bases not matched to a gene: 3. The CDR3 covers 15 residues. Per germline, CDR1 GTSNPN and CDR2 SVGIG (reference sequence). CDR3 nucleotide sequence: TGTGCCTGGAGGCCACTAGCGGGAGGCACAGATACGCAGTATTTT. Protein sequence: CAWRPLAGGTDTQYF.

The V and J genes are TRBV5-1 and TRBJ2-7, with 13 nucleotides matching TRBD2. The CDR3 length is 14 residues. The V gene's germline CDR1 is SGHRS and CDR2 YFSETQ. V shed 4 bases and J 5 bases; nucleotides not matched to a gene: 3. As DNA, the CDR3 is TGCGCCAGCAGCCTGGGGACTAGCGGGAACGAGCAGTACTTC. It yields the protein CASSLGTSGNEQYF. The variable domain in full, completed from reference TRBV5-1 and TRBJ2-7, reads KAGVTQTPRYLIKTRGQQVTLSCSPISGHRSVSWYQQTPGQGLQFLFEYFSETQRNKGNFPGRFSGRQFSNSRSEMNVSTLELGDSALYLCASSLGTSGNEQYFGPGTRLTVT.

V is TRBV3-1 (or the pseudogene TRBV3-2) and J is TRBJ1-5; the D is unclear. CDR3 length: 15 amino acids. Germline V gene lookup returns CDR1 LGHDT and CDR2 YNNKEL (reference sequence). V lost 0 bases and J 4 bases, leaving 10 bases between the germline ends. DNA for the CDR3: TGTGCCAGCAGCCAAGAACCGCGCGGGAATCAGCCCCAGCATTTT. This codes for CASSQEPRGNQPQHF.

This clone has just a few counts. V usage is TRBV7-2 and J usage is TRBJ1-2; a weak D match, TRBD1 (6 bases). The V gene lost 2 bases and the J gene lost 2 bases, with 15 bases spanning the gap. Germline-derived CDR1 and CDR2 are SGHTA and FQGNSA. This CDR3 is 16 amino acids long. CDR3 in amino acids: CASSLRMGGQNYGYTF. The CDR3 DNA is TGTGCCAGCAGCTTAAGGATGGGGGGGCAGAACTATGGCTACACCTTC.

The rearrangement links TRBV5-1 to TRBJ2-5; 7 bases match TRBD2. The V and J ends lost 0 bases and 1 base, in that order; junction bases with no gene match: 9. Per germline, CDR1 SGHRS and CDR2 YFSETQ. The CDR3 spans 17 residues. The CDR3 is CASSLEVAGVGQETQYF. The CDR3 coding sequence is TGCGCCAGCAGCTTGGAGGTGGCGGGAGTGGGCCAAGAGACCCAGTACTTC.

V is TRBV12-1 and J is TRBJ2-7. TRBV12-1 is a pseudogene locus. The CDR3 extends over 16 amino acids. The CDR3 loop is CASSLTTPSPSYEQYF. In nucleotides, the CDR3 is TGTGCCAGCAGCCTAACGACCCCGTCCCCCTCCTACGAGCAGTACTTC.

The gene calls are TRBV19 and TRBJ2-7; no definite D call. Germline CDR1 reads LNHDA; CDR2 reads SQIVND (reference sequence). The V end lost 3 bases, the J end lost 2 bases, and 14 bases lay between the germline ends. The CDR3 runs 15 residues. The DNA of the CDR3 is TGTGCCAGTAGTATCCGCGGAGCCGGTCCCTACGAGCAGTACTTC. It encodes CASSIRGAGPYEQYF.

This chain's CDR3 is CASSFYIKNNEQFF. The CDR3 DNA sequence: TGTGCCAGCAGCTTCTACATTAAAAACAATGAGCAGTTCTTC. V is TRBV5-8 and J is TRBJ2-1; D gene ambiguous. The CDR3 sequence is 14 residues long. Germline V gene sequence: CDR1 SGHTS, CDR2 YDEGEE. V lost 2 bases, J lost 5 bases, and 11 bases lay in between. Supplemented by reference TRBV5-8 and TRBJ2-1, the full variable domain reads EAGVTQSPTHLIKTRGQQATLRCSPISGHTSVYWYQQALGLGLQFLLWYDEGEERNRGNFPPRFSGRQFPNYSSELNVNALELEDSALYLCASSFYIKNNEQFFGPGTRLTVL.

This chain's CDR3 is CASVNGYEQYF. CDR3 coding DNA: TGTGCCAGCGTGAATGGGTACGAGCAGTACTTC. The gene calls are TRBV6-5 and TRBJ2-7; D is undetermined. The CDR3 covers 11 residues. V lost 8 bases, J lost 4 bases, and 9 bases lay in between. The V gene's germline CDR1 is MNHEY and CDR2 SVGAGI.

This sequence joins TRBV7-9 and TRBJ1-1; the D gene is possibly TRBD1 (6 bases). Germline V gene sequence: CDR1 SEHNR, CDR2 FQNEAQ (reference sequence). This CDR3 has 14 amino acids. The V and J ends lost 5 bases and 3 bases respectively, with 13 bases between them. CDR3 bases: TGTGCCAGCAGCCCACAGGGACCGCACACTGAAGCTTTCTTT. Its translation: CASSPQGPHTEAFF. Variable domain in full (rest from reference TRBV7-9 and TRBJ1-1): DTGVSQNPRHKITKRGQNVTFRCDPISEHNRLYWYRQTLGQGPEFLTYFQNEAQLEKSRLLSDRFSAERPKGSFSTLEIQRTEQGDSAMYLCASSPQGPHTEAFFGQGTRLTVV.

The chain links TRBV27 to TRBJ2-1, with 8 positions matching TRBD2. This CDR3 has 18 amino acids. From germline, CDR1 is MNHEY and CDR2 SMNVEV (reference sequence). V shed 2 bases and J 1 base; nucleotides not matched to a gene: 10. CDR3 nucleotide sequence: TGTGCCAGCAGTTTACTAGCGGGTCCCTCATTTTCCTACAATGAGCAGTTCTTC. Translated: CASSLLAGPSFSYNEQFF.

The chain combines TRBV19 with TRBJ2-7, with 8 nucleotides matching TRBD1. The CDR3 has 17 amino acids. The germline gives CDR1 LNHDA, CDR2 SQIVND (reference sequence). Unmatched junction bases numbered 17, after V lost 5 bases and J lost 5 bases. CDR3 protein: CASSPPGSGTGFDEQYF. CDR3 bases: TGTGCCAGTAGTCCGCCGGGATCCGGGACAGGTTTTGACGAGCAGTACTTC.

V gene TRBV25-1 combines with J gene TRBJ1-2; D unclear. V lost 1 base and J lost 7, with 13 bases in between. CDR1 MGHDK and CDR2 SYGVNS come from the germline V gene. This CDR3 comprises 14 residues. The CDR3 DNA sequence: TGTGCCAGCAGTGAATCATTCTTCAGCGGTGGCTACACCTTC. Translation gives CASSESFFSGGYTF.

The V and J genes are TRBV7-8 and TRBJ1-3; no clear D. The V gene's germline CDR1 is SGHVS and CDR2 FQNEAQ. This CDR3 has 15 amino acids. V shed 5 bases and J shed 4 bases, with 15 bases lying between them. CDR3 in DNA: TGTGCCAGCAGCCCCAGTGGCACATACGGAAACACCATATATTTT. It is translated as CASSPSGTYGNTIYF.

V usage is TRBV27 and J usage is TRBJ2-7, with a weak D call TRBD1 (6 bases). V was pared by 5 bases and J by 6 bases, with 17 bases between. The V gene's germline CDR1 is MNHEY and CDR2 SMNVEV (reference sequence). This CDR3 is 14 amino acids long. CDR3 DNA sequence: TGTGCCAGCAGTGTACAGGGAGTCGTTCTCGAGCAGTACTTC. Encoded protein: CASSVQGVVLEQYF.